This TCR beta chain derives from a study of siplizumab effects on memory and regulatory T cells. Germline CDR1 and CDR2: SGHVS and FQNEAQ. The junction had 5 bases not matched to a gene; V was cut back by 2 bases and J by 9 bases. The CDR3 totals 15 residues. Profiled with immunoSEQ multiplex PCR; TCRdb holds only in-frame clones, not every one. This sample has around 100,000 clones, with 93% found just once. The clonotype comes from a human donor in good health. The source material was Tregs sorted from blood. This chain links TRBV7-8 with TRBJ2-1; 12 bases map to TRBD2. CDR3 in amino acids: CASSLRLAGVGEQFF. For the CDR3, the DNA is TGTGCCAGCAGCTTACGACTAGCGGGAGTGGGTGAGCAGTTCTTC.